This is a list of T cell receptor beta chains from one sample in a study of blood T cell repertoires in COVID-19. Here immunoSEQ multiplex PCR was the method, and the copy in TCRdb shows in-frame clones only, minus some. The sample has around 140,000 clones; 80% to 90% are singletons. The sequenced sample consisted of peripheral blood. The receptors derive from a woman aged 45 to 65 with acute or convalescent COVID-19. Both conserved end residues are part of each CDR3. D genes are given only for firm matches.

>TRBJ1-5|TRBV15|-
CATSRAPEADNQPQHF
>TRBJ2-1|TRBV7-3|-
CASSLVAQNYNEQFF
>TRBJ1-3|TRBV18|TRBD1
CASSPTDRAGNTIYF
>TRBJ1-2|TRBV5-4|-
CASSQETENYGYTF
>TRBJ2-7|TRBV7-9|-
CASSPPSTYEQYF
>TRBJ1-2|TRBV5-1|-
CASSLAAGDGYTF
>TRBJ1-5|TRBV10-3|-
CAISESIQASQPQHF
>TRBJ1-4|TRBV6-5|TRBD1
CASRRDSYEKLFF
>TRBJ1-1|TRBV4-1|-
CASSLGPTGGTEAFF
>TRBJ1-4|TRBV5-1|TRBD1
CASSLRTGEEKLFF
>TRBJ1-3|TRBV9|-
CASSVVEDIGNTIYF
>TRBJ1-2|TRBV28|-
CASSLRRGDPYGYTF
>TRBJ2-3|TRBV4-1|-
CASSQDWGPPTDTQYF
>TRBJ2-5|TRBV11-2|-
CASSPLPRLAGETQYF
>TRBJ2-5|TRBV27|TRBD2
CASRKSLAGTRETQYF
>TRBJ1-4|TRBV28|TRBD1
CASSVDRGVEKLFF
>TRBJ1-4|TRBV24-1|-
CATQGPDEKLFF
>TRBJ2-5|TRBV4-2|TRBD2
CASSPRGERQETQYF
>TRBJ1-2|TRBV28|-
CASKLMNYGYTF
>TRBJ2-4|TRBV5-6|TRBD1
CASSPRGQNLRNIQYF
>TRBJ1-1|TRBV5-1|-
CASSLPQLNTEAFF
>TRBJ2-3|TRBV3-1/TRBV3-2|-
CASSQDLGGPLDTQYF
>TRBJ1-2|TRBV5-1|-
CASSSGQNYGYTF
>TRBJ1-4|TRBV10-3|-
CASHSGSANEKLFF
>TRBJ1-2|TRBV28|-
CASSLKGIALTF
>TRBJ1-4|TRBV5-4|-
CASSLGTVATNEKLFF
>TRBJ2-5|TRBV7-3|-
CASSRDSLQETQYF
>TRBJ1-6|TRBV19|-
CASSMAEWSSYNSPLHF
>TRBJ2-2|TRBV19|TRBD2
CASSPGLSNTGELFF
>TRBJ1-2|TRBV7-9|-
CASSTRGSGGYTF
>TRBJ2-5|TRBV27|TRBD2
CASSPGGGETQYF
>TRBJ2-5|TRBV5-4|-
CASSLVVAGQETQYF
>TRBJ1-5|TRBV19|-
CASSMDSFSNQPQHF
>TRBJ2-1|TRBV13|TRBD2
CASSPLSGGAGEQFF
>TRBJ1-3|TRBV28|-
CASRLLTSSGNTIYF
>TRBJ2-5|TRBV7-9|-
CASSLDRKETQYF
>TRBJ2-1|TRBV9|-
CASSGDLWGVYNEQFF
>TRBJ1-5|TRBV2|-
CASSEIWSGLGNQPQHF
>TRBJ2-5|TRBV3-1/TRBV3-2|-
CASSQVGSGQETQYF
>TRBJ2-1|TRBV10-2|TRBD2
CASSEYPAGGGEQFF
>TRBJ1-1|TRBV3-1/TRBV3-2|-
CASSREWGVAEAFF
>TRBJ2-7|TRBV3-1/TRBV3-2|-
CASSFAPRGEQYF
>TRBJ1-5|TRBV5-1|-
CASSFGSGNQPQHF
>TRBJ2-3|TRBV10-2|TRBD1
CASTPGTAITDTQYF
>TRBJ1-2|TRBV10-3|TRBD1
CAISSGQGLYTF
>TRBJ2-5|TRBV7-2|-
CASSLATFQETQYF
>TRBJ1-2|TRBV13|TRBD1
CASSGQGAVYGYTF
>TRBJ1-1|TRBV14|TRBD1
CASSQARTGIAFF
>TRBJ2-7|TRBV18|-
CASSPPRGIGNEQYF
>TRBJ1-5|TRBV2|-
CASSEWQGGNQPQHF
>TRBJ2-5|TRBV15|-
CATTEGGRGRETQYF
>TRBJ1-5|TRBV2|TRBD1
CASSEGQGNSNQPQHF
>TRBJ1-5|TRBV19|TRBD1
CASSILGQGSNQPQHF
>TRBJ2-7|TRBV7-9|-
CASSLQGSSEQYF
>TRBJ1-1|TRBV7-8|TRBD1
CASSLVRDRLRNTEAFF